This T cell receptor beta chain originates from a study of T cell repertoires in cytomegalovirus infection. Between the trimmed V and J ends, which lost 3 bases and 7 bases, there was a span of 10 bases. CDR3 length: 13 amino acids. TCRdb re-analysed the reads in MiXCR, keeping a single row per CDR3 protein. The sample shows roughly 760,000 distinct CDR3 sequences, under 40% of them seen only once. V is TRBV12-3 or TRBV12-4 and J is TRBJ1-5; D is unclear. This TCR was sampled from a human donor in good health (CMV status not recorded). Some clones in this sample may be carry-over from other donors' samples. Sequenced sample: PBMCs. Written as DNA, the CDR3 is TGTGCCAGCAGTTTCCGGACGGGGCAGCCCCAGCATTTT. Its protein product is CASSFRTGQPQHF.